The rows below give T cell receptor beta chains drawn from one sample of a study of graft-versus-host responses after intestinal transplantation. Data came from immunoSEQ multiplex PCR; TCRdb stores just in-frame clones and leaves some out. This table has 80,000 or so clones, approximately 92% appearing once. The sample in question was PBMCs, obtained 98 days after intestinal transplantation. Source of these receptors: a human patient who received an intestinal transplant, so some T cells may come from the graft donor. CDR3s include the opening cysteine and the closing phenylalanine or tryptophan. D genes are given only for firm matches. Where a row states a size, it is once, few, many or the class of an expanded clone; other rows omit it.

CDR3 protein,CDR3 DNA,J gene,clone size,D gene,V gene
CASSGGLAGGPGSYEQYF,TGTGCCAGCAGTGGAGGACTAGCGGGGGGGCCGGGCTCCTACGAGCAGTACTTC,TRBJ2-7,NA,TRBD2,TRBV2
CASTNLRDRGTDTQYF,TGTGCCAGCACTAACCTCCGGGACAGGGGCACAGATACGCAGTATTTT,TRBJ2-3,NA,TRBD1,TRBV14
CASSFGAGGPETQYF,TGTGCCAGCAGCTTCGGGGCGGGAGGCCCAGAGACCCAGTACTTC,TRBJ2-5,NA,TRBD2,TRBV7-6
CASSHPGATEAFF,TGTGCCAGCAGCCATCCCGGGGCCACTGAAGCTTTCTTT,TRBJ1-1,NA,NA,TRBV5-4
CASSPRVAGIEETQYF,TGTGCCAGCAGCCCCCGGGTAGCGGGGATAGAAGAGACCCAGTACTTC,TRBJ2-5,NA,TRBD2,TRBV9
CASSTDYSNQPQHF,TGTGCCAGCAGTACAGATTATAGCAATCAGCCCCAGCATTTT,TRBJ1-5,NA,NA,TRBV6-5
CASSTGTGAGANVLTF,TGTGCCAGCAGTACCGGGACAGGGGCTGGGGCCAACGTCCTGACTTTC,TRBJ2-6,NA,TRBD1,TRBV5-4
CASIGEGIYEQYF,TGTGCCAGCATAGGTGAAGGGATCTACGAGCAGTACTTC,TRBJ2-7,few,NA,TRBV6-6
CASSEGTGVRDTQYF,TGTGCCAGCAGTGAGGGGACAGGGGTTAGAGATACGCAGTATTTT,TRBJ2-3,NA,TRBD1,TRBV6-1
CASSSTSGWNSPLHF,TGTGCCAGCAGCTCTACCTCAGGTTGGAATTCACCCCTCCACTTT,TRBJ1-6,once,NA,TRBV13
CASSFRDSLNTEAFF,TGTGCCAGCAGTTTCCGCGACAGTTTGAACACTGAAGCTTTCTTT,TRBJ1-1,NA,NA,TRBV6-5
CASSQELAGGSPYNEQFF,TGTGCCAGCAGCCAAGAACTAGCGGGGGGTTCTCCTTACAATGAGCAGTTCTTC,TRBJ2-1,NA,TRBD2,TRBV14
CASSAKAGGVQNTEAFF,TGCGCCAGCAGTGCGAAGGCGGGTGGCGTACAGAACACTGAAGCTTTCTTT,TRBJ1-1,NA,NA,TRBV10-1
CASSYSGTATSPLHF,TGTGCCAGCAGTTACTCCGGGACGGCTACTTCACCCCTCCACTTT,TRBJ1-6,few,NA,TRBV6-5
CAISEGTGDGYTF,TGTGCCATCAGTGAGGGGACAGGGGATGGCTACACCTTC,TRBJ1-2,NA,TRBD1,TRBV10-3
CASSSSLAAYEQYF,TGTGCCAGCAGCTCCTCTTTAGCAGCGTACGAGCAGTACTTC,TRBJ2-7,NA,NA,TRBV7-9
CASSSENSYEQYF,TGTGCCAGCAGCTCCGAGAACTCCTACGAGCAGTACTTC,TRBJ2-7,NA,NA,TRBV9
CASRRTSPGELFF,TGTGCCAGCCGACGGACTAGCCCCGGGGAGCTGTTTTTT,TRBJ2-2,NA,TRBD2,TRBV6-5
CASSYRAGNYEQYF,TGTGCCAGCAGTTACAGGGCAGGGAACTACGAGCAGTACTTC,TRBJ2-7,NA,NA,TRBV6-5
CASSLKVETQYF,TGTGCCAGCAGTTTAAAGGTAGAGACCCAGTACTTC,TRBJ2-5,once,NA,TRBV28
CASSIESGTMNTEAFF,TGTGCCAGTAGTATAGAGTCGGGCACCATGAACACTGAAGCTTTCTTT,TRBJ1-1,NA,NA,TRBV19
CASSTTSTDTQYF,TGTGCCAGTAGTACAACTAGCACAGATACGCAGTATTTT,TRBJ2-3,NA,NA,TRBV19
CASSFIASDRYEQYF,TGTGCCAGCAGTTTTATCGCTAGCGACCGCTACGAGCAGTACTTC,TRBJ2-7,NA,NA,TRBV27
CASSLPGPGYGYTF,TGTGCCAGCAGCCTTCCAGGGCCTGGGTATGGCTACACCTTC,TRBJ1-2,NA,NA,TRBV5-4
CASPSKDREINEQYF,TGTGCCAGCCCCTCGAAGGACAGGGAGATCAACGAGCAGTACTTC,TRBJ2-7,few,TRBD1,TRBV2